The 18 T cell receptor beta chains reported below all come from one sample, sequenced in a study of blood T cell repertoires in COVID-19. The assay was immunoSEQ multiplex PCR, and TCRdb's table has in-frame clones only and misses some. The sample lists about 27,000 clones; approximately 80% were seen once. The sequencing input was peripheral blood. These receptors came from a man aged 70-80 years with active COVID-19.

This clone was seen only a few times. The gene calls are TRBV28 and TRBJ2-2; 13 bases map to TRBD2. This CDR3 is 18 amino acids long. Trimming took 7 bases from V and 5 from J; bases not matched to a gene: 13. In germline, CDR1 is MDHEN, CDR2 SYDVKM. The CDR3 is CASKLRTSGSPRTGELFF. As DNA, the CDR3 is TGTGCCAGCAAGCTTAGGACTAGCGGGAGCCCGAGGACCGGGGAGCTGTTTTTT. Combining the CDR3 with reference TRBV28 and TRBJ2-2 gives the whole variable domain DVKVTQSSRYLVKRTGEKVFLECVQDMDHENMFWYRQDPGLGLRLIYFSYDVKMKEKGDIPEGYSVSREKKERFSLILESASTNQTSMYLCASKLRTSGSPRTGELFFGEGSRLTVL.

The chain couples TRBV18 to TRBJ1-4; TRBD1 is a possible D gene (5 bases). Germline V lookup: CDR1 KGHSH, CDR2 LQKENI. The CDR3 sequence is 15 residues long. V lost 4 bases, J lost 7 bases, and 16 bases lay in between. The CDR3 DNA reads as TGTGCCAGCTCACGGAGCCGCGGGGCTGCTGAAAAACTGTTTTTT. Translated: CASSRSRGAAEKLFF.

V is TRBV6-4 and J is TRBJ2-1, with TRBD2 identical over 12 bases. V shed 3 bases, J shed 8 bases, and the junction held 11 bases outside the gene matches. Per germline, CDR1 MRHNA and CDR2 SNTAGT. CDR3 length: 17 residues. CDR3 in DNA: TGTGCCAGCAGTGAATATGAATCTAGCGGGGGGGCCTATGAGCAGTTCTTC. This sequence encodes CASSEYESSGGAYEQFF.

The chain has TRBV30 and TRBJ2-5, with TRBD2 matching over 8 bases. The germline V gene has CDR1 GTSNPN and CDR2 SVGIG (reference sequence). There are 16 residues in the CDR3. With 2 bases clipped from V and 5 bases from J, the junction kept 13 bases outside the gene matches. The CDR3 protein is CAWSLPRGGGRETQYF. Here the CDR3 DNA reads TGTGCCTGGAGTCTTCCACGGGGGGGCGGAAGGGAGACCCAGTACTTC.

The chain links TRBV19 to TRBJ1-2; 9 positions match TRBD1. This CDR3 has 13 residues. The V gene's germline CDR1 is LNHDA and CDR2 SQIVND (reference sequence). With V trimmed by 6 bases and J by 9 bases, 8 bases remained unmatched. CDR3 coding DNA: TGTGCCAGTAGAGATCGGGACAGGGACAGCTACACCTTC. Protein product: CASRDRDRDSYTF.

J is TRBJ1-2 and V is TRBV6-5; the D is unclear. Trimming pared 6 bases from V and 3 bases from J, leaving 8 bases between. Germline CDR1 and CDR2: MNHEY and SVGAGI. The CDR3 is 12 amino acids. In DNA form, the CDR3 reads TGTGCCAGCAGCCGCGGATACTATGGCTACACCTTC. This encodes CASSRGYYGYTF.

V usage is TRBV6-5 and J usage is TRBJ1-6; the D is unclear. Germline V CDR1 and CDR2: MNHEY, SVGAGI. The V end lost 7 bases, the J end lost 7 bases, and 14 bases lay between the germline ends. This CDR3 spans 14 amino acids. The CDR3 reads CASMPQQRNSPLHF. The DNA of the CDR3 is TGTGCCAGCATGCCACAGCAAAGGAATTCACCCCTCCACTTT.

The rearrangement links TRBV12-5 to TRBJ1-6; 7 bases agree with TRBD1. CDR1 and CDR2 (germline): LGHNT, FRNRAP. The CDR3 contains 15 residues. V lost 6 bases and J lost 9; bases outside the gene matches: 11. The CDR3 DNA is TGTGCTAGTGGCCTAGCCGACAGGGCAAGTTCACCCCTCCACTTT. As protein: CASGLADRASSPLHF.

The chain combines TRBV6-4 with TRBJ2-5; possible D gene TRBD1, 6 bases. Trimming removed 0 bases from V and 2 bases from J, with 19 bases in between. This CDR3 is built from 18 residues. CDR1 is MRHNA and CDR2 is SNTAGT in the germline V gene. CDR3 region: CASSDSKPNRDTQETQYF. The DNA of the CDR3 is TGTGCCAGCAGTGACTCGAAGCCCAACAGGGATACTCAAGAGACCCAGTACTTC.

The J gene is TRBJ2-7, the V gene TRBV19; no firm D call. V lost 4 bases and J 4 bases, leaving 11 bases between the germline ends. Germline-derived CDR1 and CDR2 are LNHDA and SQIVND (reference sequence). The CDR3 has 13 residues. CDR3 DNA: TGTGCCAGTAGTAACACAGTCGGATACGAGCAGTACTTC. Protein product: CASSNTVGYEQYF.

The chain carries TRBV5-4 and TRBJ2-3; tentatively, D is TRBD1 (6 bases). Germline V lookup: CDR1 SGHNT, CDR2 YYREEE (reference sequence). Trimming took 4 bases from V and 1 from J, leaving 19 bases between them. CDR3 length equals 17 residues. The CDR3 region has the DNA TGTGCCAGCAGCCCCTTTCCGGGAACAGGGCGCACAGATACGCAGTATTTT. It is translated as CASSPFPGTGRTDTQYF.

This clone turned up a few times. V gene TRBV13 combines with J gene TRBJ2-7; D may be TRBD2 (6 bases). Trimming stripped 2 bases from V and 5 bases from J, with 16 bases between. This CDR3 is 15 amino acids long. In germline, CDR1 is PRHDT, CDR2 FYEKMQ (reference sequence). In nucleotides, the CDR3 is TGTGCCAGCAGCTTATGGGACTCCAATGGGGACGAGCAGTACTTC. Translation: CASSLWDSNGDEQYF. Looking up the rest from reference TRBV13 and TRBJ2-7 gives the full variable domain: AAGVIQSPRHLIKEKRETATLKCYPIPRHDTVYWYQQGPGQDPQFLISFYEKMQSDKGSIPDRFSAQQFSDYHSELNMSSLELGDSALYFCASSLWDSNGDEQYFGPGTRLTVT.

The rearrangement joins TRBV2 to TRBJ1-3, with no clear D. Germline CDR1 SNHLY, CDR2 FYNNEI. CDR3 length: 17 amino acids. The V and J ends lost 8 bases and 0 bases respectively, with 20 bases between them. CDR3 sequence (DNA): TGTGCCAGCTTTCTTCTTCCTAGGCGAGACTCTGGAAACACCATATATTTT. Translating gives CASFLLPRRDSGNTIYF.

This CDR3 is CASSLGGAGGEQFF. The DNA for the CDR3 is TGTGCCAGCAGCCTGGGGGGTGCGGGCGGTGAGCAGTTCTTC. The chain recombines TRBV5-4 with TRBJ2-1, with TRBD2 as a possible D gene (6 bases). CDR1 is SGHNT, CDR2 YYREEE, per germline (reference sequence). The CDR3 runs 14 residues. V gave up 4 bases and J gave up 9 bases, with 17 bases separating them.

The chain has TRBV5-1 and TRBJ2-1; the match to TRBD2 covers 11 bases. In germline, CDR1 is SGHRS, CDR2 YFSETQ. The CDR3 is 15 residues long. The V segment lost 0 bases and the J segment 4 bases; nucleotides outside the gene matches: 0. This chain's CDR3 is CASSLGTSGYNEQFF. CDR3 sequence (DNA): TGCGCCAGCAGCTTGGGGACTAGCGGGTACAATGAGCAGTTCTTC.

V and J are TRBV7-2 and TRBJ1-2; no clear D. The V gene's germline CDR1 is SGHTA and CDR2 FQGNSA. Trimming removed 5 bases at V and 10 bases at J, with 14 bases between. This CDR3 is 12 amino acids long. CDR3 amino acids: CASSPRSTDYTF. DNA of the CDR3: TGTGCCAGCAGCCCGAGGAGCACCGACTACACCTTC.

V is TRBV5-1 and J is TRBJ2-3; D is perhaps TRBD2 (5 bases). Germline assignment: CDR1 SGHRS and CDR2 YFSETQ. The V gene lost 1 base and the J gene lost 2 bases, with 23 bases spanning the gap. The CDR3 length is 19 residues. CDR3 sequence (DNA): TGCGCCAGCAGCTTGAAGGCCGCGGGCGGGCGGGCCAACACAGATACGCAGTATTTT. Its translation: CASSLKAAGGRANTDTQYF.

V is TRBV2 and J is TRBJ2-5, with 14 bases aligning to TRBD2. The junction had 8 bases not matched to a gene; V was cut back by 5 bases and J by 9 bases. CDR3 length: 15 residues. Germline V lookup: CDR1 SNHLY, CDR2 FYNNEI. The CDR3 nucleotides are TGTGCCAGCAGTAAGGGGACTAGCGGGAGTGGGGCCCAGTACTTC. It is translated as CASSKGTSGSGAQYF.